This TCR beta chain was recorded in a study of shared clonotypes between healthy human individuals. Points from the study as a whole: Sampling covered nothing but blood. Tissue TCR repertoires likely differ from those found in blood.

Sorted-subset replicate PCR reactions were performed with 150 to 200 ng DNA, corresponding to roughly 27,000 T cell genomes. Sequenced by immunoSEQ multiplex PCR; TCRdb stores in-frame clones only, minus some. The sample lists about 1.5 million clones; 95% to 97% were seen once. As concerns this clone: Its specificity is unknown.

Memory CD4+ cells were the fraction left after CD45RA+ naive selection. V was trimmed by 0 bases and J by 1 base, leaving 10 bases between them. The germline gives CDR1 SGHTA, CDR2 FQGNSA. The CDR3 sequence is 16 residues long. The gene calls are TRBV7-2 and TRBJ1-5; D possibly corresponds to TRBD1 (6 bases). The sample was naive CD4+ T cells sorted from blood. Indicated subset: CD45RA+ positively selected. The clonotype originates from a man between 25 and 39 years old in good health. The chain's CDR3 is CASSLAGAGSNQPQHF. CDR3 coding DNA: TGTGCCAGCAGCTTAGCGGGGGCAGGAAGCAATCAGCCCCAGCATTTT.